This T cell receptor (beta chain) was profiled in a study of T cell repertoires in cytomegalovirus infection. Study in general: Matching HLA type and CMV infection were both indicated by public TCR beta signatures. Study observations and caveats: Summed public TCR beta family frequency identified CMV carriers bearing the relevant HLA. The study found HLA-C-restricted CMV-specific TCR beta clonotypes dominating the ex vivo response.

The germline gives CDR1 DFQATT, CDR2 SNEGSKA (reference sequence). The V segment lost 0 bases and the J segment 4 bases; nucleotides outside the gene matches: 6. The CDR3 has 16 residues. This clonotype was picked up a small number of times. Its antigen remains unknown. One entry per CDR3 protein results from TCRdb running MiXCR on the reads. The sample holds approximately 200,000 distinct CDR3 sequences, roughly 22% seen once. The origin of this receptor is a human donor in good health (CMV status not recorded). Some clones in this sample may be carry-over from other donors' samples. Source material: CD8+ T cells from PBMCs. This chain uses TRBV20-1 with TRBJ2-2; TRBD1 aligns across 9 bases. Here the CDR3 reads CSARDRDRDLTGELFF. In nucleotides, the CDR3 is TGCAGTGCTAGAGATCGGGACAGGGATCTCACCGGGGAGCTGTTTTTT.